The next 9 T cell receptor beta chains were all read from a single sample in a study of molecular identifiers for immune sequencing clone quantification. TCRdb ran MiXCR on the PCR reads and lists one entry per CDR3 protein. The sample lists some 93,000 distinct CDR3 sequences, approximately 22% seen once, with roughly 1% in the top ten. The specimen was naive CD8+ T cells from blood, with Jurkat cell RNA spiked in. Subset: FACS-sorted CD8+CD4-CCR7+CD45RA+ naive T cells. These receptors came from a human donor in good health. Some libraries in this study had Jurkat cell RNA spiked in.

The chain carries TRBV7-6 and TRBJ1-2; 7 bases match TRBD1. There are 14 residues in the CDR3. The J segment lost 2 bases and the V segment lost 5 bases, leaving 5 bases of the junction unmatched. Germline loops: CDR1 SGHVS, CDR2 FNYEAQ. CDR3 DNA sequence: TGTGCCAGCAGCCCGAGGGACAGCAACTATGGCTACACCTTC. Amino acid sequence: CASSPRDSNYGYTF.

This clonotype has a count of ten or more. The CDR3 DNA is TGTGCCTGGAGTTTAGACATCAATCAGCCCCAGCATTTT. Protein product: CAWSLDINQPQHF. The chain couples TRBV30 to TRBJ1-5; D not resolved. Deletions cut 2 bases from V and 3 bases from J, with 8 bases between. Germline V lookup: CDR1 GTSNPN, CDR2 SVGIG (reference sequence). The CDR3 is 13 amino acids.

The J gene is TRBJ2-3, the V gene TRBV2; D call uncertain. The V end was cut by 6 bases, the J end by 6 bases, with 13 bases between. The CDR3 is 13 residues long. The germline V gene encodes CDR1 SNHLY and CDR2 FYNNEI. CDR3 DNA: TGTGCCAGCAGGGCTGAGAGTTGGGATACGCAGTATTTT. Encoded protein: CASRAESWDTQYF. Complete variable domain (other parts from reference TRBV2 and TRBJ2-3): EPEVTQTPSHQVTQMGQEVILRCVPISNHLYFYWYRQILGQKVEFLVSFYNNEISEKSEIFDDQFSVERPDGSNFTLKIRSTKLEDSAMYFCASRAESWDTQYFGPGTRLTVL.

This clonotype has a handful of counts. The chain links TRBV3-1 to TRBJ2-3; 11 bases align to TRBD2. The CDR3 is made up of 18 amino acids. V lost 0 bases to trimming and J lost 4 bases; unmatched junction nucleotides: 9. Germline V gene lookup returns CDR1 LGHDT and CDR2 YNNKEL (reference sequence). The CDR3 sequence is CASSQDLTSGRRSDTQYF. The CDR3 nucleotides read TGTGCCAGCAGCCAAGATCTAACTAGCGGGAGACGTTCAGATACGCAGTATTTT.

The V call is TRBV12-3 or TRBV12-4, the J call TRBJ2-5; D call uncertain. The CDR3 sequence is 14 residues long. The V gene lost 6 bases and the J gene lost 1 base, with 12 bases spanning the gap. The CDR3 DNA reads as TGTGCCAGCAGCCGATTTTGGGGCCAAGAGACCCAGTACTTC. It is translated as CASSRFWGQETQYF.

This clonotype was recorded many times. The chain uses TRBV4-3 and TRBJ2-3; D is ambiguous. V was trimmed by 1 base and J by 4 bases, leaving 15 bases between them. The CDR3 runs to 16 residues. Germline CDR1 LGHNA, CDR2 YSLEER. The CDR3 DNA reads as TGCGCCAGCAGCCAAGCTTCCCGCGAAGTAGCAGATACGCAGTATTTT. It codes for CASSQASREVADTQYF.

In this sample, this clonotype turned up many times. V and J are TRBV4-3 and TRBJ2-1; 9 bases match TRBD2. Per the germline V gene, CDR1 is LGHNA and CDR2 is YSLEER. CDR3 length equals 16 residues. Trimming took 0 bases from V and 7 from J; bases not matched to a gene: 7. DNA for the CDR3: TGCGCCAGCAGCCAAGATAGTAGCGGGGGCGGTAATGAGCAGTTCTTC. It yields the protein CASSQDSSGGGNEQFF.

The rearrangement joins TRBV19 to TRBJ1-5, with D unresolved. V was trimmed by 1 base and J by 2 bases, leaving 9 bases between them. The CDR3 sequence is 15 residues long. Germline CDR1 and CDR2: LNHDA and SQIVND (reference sequence). CDR3: CASSIGTRGNQPQHF. The CDR3 region has the DNA TGTGCCAGTAGTATAGGGACTCGTGGCAATCAGCCCCAGCATTTT. Full variable domain (outside the CDR3, taken from reference TRBV19 and TRBJ1-5): DGGITQSPKYLFRKEGQNVTLSCEQNLNHDAMYWYRQDPGQGLRLIYYSQIVNDFQKGDIAEGYSVSREKKESFPLTVTSAQKNPTAFYLCASSIGTRGNQPQHFGDGTRLSIL.

This clonotype was seen at least ten times. This chain connects TRBV11-2 to TRBJ2-3; 9 bases are shared with TRBD2. The length of the CDR3 is 16 residues. Trimming removed 4 bases from V and 1 base from J; junction bases left unmatched: 6. Germline V CDR1 and CDR2: SGHAT, FQNNGV. Written as DNA, the CDR3 is TGTGCCAGCAGCTCGGGGACTAGCAGGGGCACAGATACGCAGTATTTT. This codes for CASSSGTSRGTDTQYF.